This TCR beta chain originates from a study of shared clonotypes between healthy human individuals. The study, taken as a whole, reports: Estimated richness was generally greater in naive than memory subsets. Lower generation probabilities were found for non-shared clonotypes than for those shared by all four donors.

Naive CD8 cells lacked CD45RO and underwent positive selection for CCR7, leaving out terminally differentiated effector memory CD45RA+ cells. This CDR3 is built from 12 residues. Germline CDR1 is MNHEY and CDR2 is SMNVEV (reference sequence). V was pared by 0 bases and J by 12 bases, with 9 bases between. Researchers ran the assay at a deep level. In the study's own analysis: Filtering differed since immunoSEQ provided only junctions, with no quality scores. Clones were sequenced by immunoSEQ multiplex PCR, and TCRdb holds only the in-frame ones, with some missing. V and J calls and clone size are those listed in that table; D and trimming were worked out from the DNA. The sample lists about 550,000 clones, nearly 97% occurring once. A note on this clone: The antigen is undetermined.

The chain has TRBV27 and TRBJ2-1; tentative D call: TRBD2 (5 bases). What was sequenced was naive CD8+ T cells sorted from blood. This TCR derives from a woman aged 25 to 39 in good health. CDR3 loop: CASSLSSGSQFF. CDR3 DNA: TGTGCCAGCAGTTTATCCTCGGGGTCGCAGTTCTTC.